This T cell receptor beta chain was sequenced during a study of blood T cell repertoires in COVID-19. There are a few counts of this clone. TCRdb's copy holds only in-frame clones and misses some; the assay was immunoSEQ multiplex PCR. The repertoire consists of some 180,000 clones, with 65% to 80% occurring once and the leading ten covering around a fifth. V dropped 8 bases and J dropped 0; count of bases not matched to a gene: 3. CDR1 and CDR2 from the germline V gene are MNHEY and SMNVEV (reference sequence). This CDR3 has 15 residues. This clonotype was sampled from a woman aged 70 to 79 in a cohort exposed to, infected with or recovered from COVID-19 (not recorded which). Material: PBMCs or T cells enriched from blood (not recorded which). The chain uses TRBV27 and TRBJ2-1; 11 nucleotides agree with TRBD2. The CDR3 here is CASASGRHSYNEQFF. CDR3 bases: TGTGCCAGCGCTAGCGGGAGGCACTCCTACAATGAGCAGTTCTTC.